The 21 T cell receptor beta chains presented below share a single source sample, sequenced in a study of blood T cell repertoires in COVID-19. The protocol was immunoSEQ multiplex PCR, while the TCRdb copy is restricted to in-frame clones and leaves out a portion. This sample has about 160,000 clones, with 82% found just once. Sequenced material: PBMCs or T cells enriched from blood (not recorded which). The receptors were sampled from a man between 60 and 70 years old who had recovered from COVID-19.

The J gene is TRBJ2-2, the V gene TRBV24-1; 7 bases agree with TRBD2. Germline V gene data show CDR1 as KGHDR and CDR2 as SFDVKD. V was clipped by 7 bases and J by 3 bases; unmatched bases: 1. The CDR3 spans 13 residues. In DNA, the CDR3 is TGTGCCACCAGGCGGGGGTACACCGGGGAGCTGTTTTTT. Translation gives CATRRGYTGELFF.

This clone was recorded once. The V and J genes are TRBV7-2 and TRBJ2-3; 10 bases fit TRBD1. The CDR3 spans 16 residues. CDR1 and CDR2 (germline): SGHTA, FQGNSA. With V trimmed by 5 bases and J by 5 bases, 10 bases remained unmatched. The CDR3 region has the DNA TGTGCCAGCAGCGTAGGGCGACAGGGGGCCGGAGATACGCAGTATTTT. The encoded protein is CASSVGRQGAGDTQYF. The variable domain in full, completed from reference TRBV7-2 and TRBJ2-3, reads GAGVSQSPSNKVTEKGKDVELRCDPISGHTALYWYRQSLGQGLEFLIYFQGNSAPDKSGLPSDRFSAERTGGSVSTLTIQRTQQEDSAVYLCASSVGRQGAGDTQYFGPGTRLTVL.

This chain links TRBV7-6 with TRBJ1-6; possible D gene TRBD1, 5 bases. Deletions cut 0 bases from V and 7 bases from J, with 10 bases between. This CDR3 comprises 15 residues. Germline CDR1 is SGHVS and CDR2 is FNYEAQ. The CDR3 DNA sequence: TGTGCCAGCAGCTTAGCACCACAGGCCAATTCACCCCTCCACTTT. Translating gives CASSLAPQANSPLHF.

V gene TRBV24-1 combines with J gene TRBJ1-2; 9 nucleotides align to TRBD1. V dropped 3 bases and J dropped 7; count of bases not matched to a gene: 5. There are 14 residues in the CDR3. Germline V gene lookup returns CDR1 KGHDR and CDR2 SFDVKD. CDR3 loop: CATSDPGQGSGYTF. Written as DNA, the CDR3 is TGTGCCACCAGTGATCCAGGACAGGGGAGTGGCTACACCTTC.

This chain links TRBV7-2 with TRBJ2-7, with 9 bases identical to TRBD2. After removal of 3 bases from V and 5 bases from J, the junction contained 11 bases not matched to a gene. This CDR3 is built from 16 residues. The germline V gene encodes CDR1 SGHTA and CDR2 FQGNSA. The CDR3 region is CASSLVGGGAVNEQYF. CDR3 coding DNA: TGTGCCAGCAGCTTGGTGGGCGGGGGGGCGGTAAACGAGCAGTACTTC.

This CDR3 is CASRWGKGYGYTF. DNA for the CDR3: TGTGCCAGCAGATGGGGCAAGGGCTATGGCTACACCTTC. The chain joins TRBV27 to TRBJ1-2, with D perhaps matching TRBD1 (5 bases). Trimming shortened V by 6 bases and J by 4 bases, and 12 bases separated the two germline ends. Germline CDR1 reads MNHEY; CDR2 reads SMNVEV (reference sequence). The CDR3 runs to 13 residues.

This sequence joins TRBV11-3 and TRBJ2-5, with TRBD1 as a possible D gene (6 bases). The CDR3 is 13 residues long. The germline V gene has CDR1 SGHNT and CDR2 YENEEA. With 1 base removed from V and 5 bases from J, the gap between germline ends came to 8 bases. The CDR3 spells CASSLAGAETQYF. DNA of the CDR3: TGTGCCAGCAGCTTAGCAGGGGCGGAGACCCAGTACTTC. Variable domain in full (rest from reference TRBV11-3 and TRBJ2-5): EAGVVQSPRYKIIEKKQPVAFWCNPISGHNTLYWYLQNLGQGPELLIRYENEEAVDDSQLPKDRFSAERLKGVDSTLKIQPAELGDSAVYLCASSLAGAETQYFGPGTRLLVL.

This clone was observed a single time. The CDR3 region has the DNA TGTGCCATCAGGAGACAGGGGGGGACTAATGAAAAACTGTTTTTT. It yields the protein CAIRRQGGTNEKLFF. The chain recombines TRBV10-3 with TRBJ1-4, with 9 bases aligning to TRBD1. This CDR3 is 15 amino acids long. The V gene's germline CDR1 is ENHRY and CDR2 SYGVKD. Trimming removed 6 bases from V and 2 bases from J; junction bases left unmatched: 4.

The rearrangement joins TRBV7-8 to TRBJ1-5, with a weak D call TRBD1 (5 bases). The V gene lost 1 base and the J gene lost 5 bases, with 9 bases spanning the gap. Per germline, CDR1 SGHVS and CDR2 FQNEAQ. The CDR3 length is 14 residues. The CDR3 nucleotides are TGTGCCAGCAGCTTAGTGGGCAGGGATCAGCCCCAGCATTTT. Encoded protein: CASSLVGRDQPQHF.

The chain combines TRBV2 with TRBJ2-2, with TRBD2 matching over 13 bases. CDR1 is SNHLY and CDR2 is FYNNEI in the germline V gene. The CDR3 is 17 amino acids. V shed 2 bases, J shed 7 bases, and the junction held 7 bases outside the gene matches. The CDR3 spells CASSEPLLAGGLGELFF. For the CDR3, the DNA is TGTGCCAGCAGTGAACCTCTACTAGCGGGGGGGCTCGGGGAGCTGTTTTTT. Looking up the rest from reference TRBV2 and TRBJ2-2 gives the full variable domain: EPEVTQTPSHQVTQMGQEVILRCVPISNHLYFYWYRQILGQKVEFLVSFYNNEISEKSEIFDDQFSVERPDGSNFTLKIRSTKLEDSAMYFCASSEPLLAGGLGELFFGEGSRLTVL.

The gene calls are TRBV5-8 and TRBJ2-1; D is possibly TRBD1 (6 bases). V lost 4 bases and J lost 4, with 21 bases in between. The length of the CDR3 is 17 residues. From germline, CDR1 is SGHTS and CDR2 YDEGEE. The CDR3 nucleotides are TGTGCCAGCAGCCCAGGACAGTCGCCTCAATTATACAATGAGCAGTTCTTC. It yields the protein CASSPGQSPQLYNEQFF.

This chain joins TRBV30 and TRBJ2-3; 9 nucleotides agree with TRBD2. Germline V CDR1 and CDR2: GTSNPN, SVGIG (reference sequence). The CDR3 is 15 amino acids. V lost 2 bases, J lost 1 base, and 4 bases stayed unmatched. CDR3 amino acids: CAWSWLAGRTDTQYF. CDR3 coding DNA: TGTGCCTGGAGTTGGCTAGCGGGGCGCACAGATACGCAGTATTTT.

This clone has a handful of counts. The gene calls are TRBV9 and TRBJ1-5; tentative D call: TRBD1 (5 bases). The CDR3 is 14 residues long. CDR1 SGDLS and CDR2 YYNGEE come from the germline V gene. V was shortened by 3 bases and J by 6 bases, with 13 bases between the two germline ends. Here the CDR3 DNA reads TGTGCCAGCAGCGATACACAGGCCGGTCAGCCCCAGCATTTT. Encoded protein: CASSDTQAGQPQHF.

This sequence joins TRBV19 and TRBJ1-1; 8 bases are shared with TRBD1. Trimming at V came to 6 bases and at J to 1 base, leaving 4 bases not matched to a gene. CDR1 and CDR2 (germline): LNHDA, SQIVND (reference sequence). The CDR3 consists of 14 residues. The CDR3, as DNA: TGTGCCAGTAGACCGACAGGGGCGAACACTGAAGCTTTCTTT. Its translation is CASRPTGANTEAFF.

The chain uses TRBV29-1 and TRBJ2-5, with TRBD2 as a possible D gene (6 bases). Germline V gives CDR1 SQVTM, CDR2 ANQGSEA. The CDR3 is 14 amino acids. The V end lost 4 bases, the J end lost 1 base, and 13 bases lay between the germline ends. The CDR3 protein is CSVGFGGFQETQYF. The CDR3 coding sequence is TGCAGCGTTGGGTTTGGAGGGTTCCAAGAGACCCAGTACTTC.

This chain links TRBV6-1 with TRBJ2-7, with D tentatively TRBD2 (5 bases). This CDR3 contains 12 residues. Germline V gene data show CDR1 as MNHNS and CDR2 as SASEGT. The germline V and J ends were trimmed by 6 bases and 2 bases, with 8 bases remaining between them. As DNA, the CDR3 is TGTGCCAGCAGGTACGGGACCTACGAGCAGTACTTC. It yields the protein CASRYGTYEQYF.

The gene calls are TRBV18 and TRBJ1-1; weak D call: TRBD1 (6 bases). V was cut by 3 bases and J by 5 bases, with 10 bases left in between. The CDR3 is 13 residues long. The germline V gene encodes CDR1 KGHSH and CDR2 LQKENI. CDR3 in amino acids: CASSPSTGTEAFF. CDR3 nucleotide sequence: TGTGCCAGCTCACCTTCAACAGGGACTGAAGCTTTCTTT.

V and J are TRBV6-2 or TRBV6-3 and TRBJ1-6; D is possibly TRBD1 (6 bases). Trimming pared 6 bases from V and 3 bases from J, leaving 12 bases between. There are 15 residues in the CDR3. Germline lookup yields CDR1 MNHEY and CDR2 SVGEGT. CDR3 residues: CASSFGQSYNSPLHF. In DNA form, the CDR3 reads TGTGCCAGCAGCTTTGGACAGAGCTATAATTCACCCCTCCACTTT.

This clone was detected once. The rearrangement uses TRBV15 and TRBJ2-7; D not resolved. Germline V lookup: CDR1 LNHNV, CDR2 YYDKDF (reference sequence). The CDR3 is 13 residues long. Trimming shortened V by 0 bases and J by 6 bases, and 9 bases separated the two germline ends. CDR3 sequence (DNA): TGTGCCACCAGCAGAGATCTTGGAGCCGAGCAGTACTTC. It is translated as CATSRDLGAEQYF.

The chain links TRBV5-1 to TRBJ2-3, with TRBD2 matching 9 bases. V trimming: 0 bases; J trimming: 5 bases; junction bases outside the gene matches: 13. CDR1 and CDR2 from the germline V gene are SGHRS and YFSETQ. The CDR3 consists of 18 residues. The CDR3 DNA reads TGCGCCAGCAGCTTGGAGGTACGCGGGAGGGCCCAAGGAGATACGCAGTATTTT. Its protein product is CASSLEVRGRAQGDTQYF.

CDR3 amino acids: CATSDPGTGDGYTF. CDR3 in DNA: TGTGCCACCAGTGACCCAGGGACAGGTGATGGCTACACCTTC. This sequence joins TRBV24-1 and TRBJ1-2, with 8 positions matching TRBD1. Per the germline V gene, CDR1 is KGHDR and CDR2 is SFDVKD. V lost 4 bases to trimming and J lost 6 bases; unmatched junction nucleotides: 6. The CDR3 has 14 residues.